This entry is about one T cell receptor (beta chain). Libraries were prepared by immunoSEQ multiplex PCR; TCRdb keeps only in-frame clonotypes and omits some of them. Of almost 7,000 clones detected, just over 90% appear once; the ten largest clones hold around 4.5%. The sample belongs to a study of T cells after posttransplantation cyclophosphamide. The V segment lost 4 bases and the J segment 6 bases; nucleotides outside the gene matches: 8. The length of the CDR3 is 14 residues. Germline CDR1 reads LNHNV; CDR2 reads YYDKDF (reference sequence). Treatment was busulfan-fludarabine conditioning, a marrow graft, and cyclophosphamide on days +3 and +4.

The V call is TRBV15, the J call TRBJ1-2; 7 nucleotides agree with TRBD1. The sample consisted of CD8+ T cells sorted from blood, taken after allogeneic stem cell transplant with posttransplant cyclophosphamide. This receptor was identified in a male patient aged 55 to 69 who received an allogeneic stem cell transplant from a related donor and was CMV-positive. Some T cells may have come from the graft donor. The CDR3 nucleotides are TGTGCCACCAGCACTATGGGACAGCTGGATGGCTACACCTTC. Protein product: CATSTMGQLDGYTF.